This T cell receptor beta chain was observed in a study of cytomegalovirus exposure and HLA in healthy donors. Study results and limitations: In vitro data verified a few CMV-associated chains as specific for CMV antigens. The authors later found HLA-associated TCR beta chains more clonally expanded than equally common others.

Remarks on this clone: Its antigen is as yet unknown.

J gave up 4 bases and V 9 bases, and 10 bases lay outside the gene matches. This CDR3 has 15 residues. Germline values: CDR1 LNHDA, CDR2 SQIVND (reference sequence). The study ran its PCR with 60 Vbeta and 13 Jbeta primers. Assay: immunoSEQ multiplex PCR; the TCRdb copy retains only in-frame clones and omits some. The specimen's table records 150,000 to 200,000 clones. Sequenced input: PBMCs. The source of this sequence is a man between 25 and 39 years old in good health and CMV-seronegative. The chain is built from TRBV19 and TRBJ1-5, with 9 positions matching TRBD1. The CDR3 here is CASYTTGTGNQPQHF. CDR3 sequence (DNA): TGTGCCAGCTACACCACCGGGACAGGGAATCAGCCCCAGCATTTT.